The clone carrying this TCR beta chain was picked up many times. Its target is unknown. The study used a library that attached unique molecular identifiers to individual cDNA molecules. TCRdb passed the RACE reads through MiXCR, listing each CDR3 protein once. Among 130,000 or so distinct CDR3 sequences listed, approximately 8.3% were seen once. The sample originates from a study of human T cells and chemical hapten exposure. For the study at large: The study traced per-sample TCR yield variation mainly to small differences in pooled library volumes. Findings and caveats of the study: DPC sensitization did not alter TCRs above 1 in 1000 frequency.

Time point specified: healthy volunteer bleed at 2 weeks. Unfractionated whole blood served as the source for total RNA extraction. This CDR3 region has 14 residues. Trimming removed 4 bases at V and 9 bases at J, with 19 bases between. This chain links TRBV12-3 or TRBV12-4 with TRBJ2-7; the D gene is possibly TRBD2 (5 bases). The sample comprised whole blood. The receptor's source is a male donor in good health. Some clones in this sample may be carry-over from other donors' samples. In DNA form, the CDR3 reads TGTGCCAGCAGTTCCCCCCAAGAGGGTGAGGTGCAGTACTTC. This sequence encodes CASSSPQEGEVQYF.